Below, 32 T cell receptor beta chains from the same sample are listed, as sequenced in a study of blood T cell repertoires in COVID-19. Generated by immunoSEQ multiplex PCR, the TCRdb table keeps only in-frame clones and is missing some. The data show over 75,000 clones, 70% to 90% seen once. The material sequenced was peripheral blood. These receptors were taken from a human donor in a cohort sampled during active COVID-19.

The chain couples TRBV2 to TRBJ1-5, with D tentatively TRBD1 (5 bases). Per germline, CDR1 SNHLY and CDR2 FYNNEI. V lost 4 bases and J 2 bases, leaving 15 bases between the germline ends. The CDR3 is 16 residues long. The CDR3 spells CASSVDDSTGNQPQHF. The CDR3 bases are TGTGCCAGCAGTGTCGATGACAGTACAGGCAATCAGCCCCAGCATTTT.

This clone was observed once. In DNA, the CDR3 is TGTGCCAGCAGCTTATCTATAGGGGTTGTCTCCGGAAACACCATATATTTT. This codes for CASSLSIGVVSGNTIYF. V gene TRBV7-4 combines with J gene TRBJ1-3; possible D gene TRBD1, 5 bases. Trimming stripped 2 bases from V and 4 bases from J, with 18 bases between. Looked up from germline, CDR1 is SGHVT and CDR2 is SQSDAQ. The CDR3 spans 17 residues.

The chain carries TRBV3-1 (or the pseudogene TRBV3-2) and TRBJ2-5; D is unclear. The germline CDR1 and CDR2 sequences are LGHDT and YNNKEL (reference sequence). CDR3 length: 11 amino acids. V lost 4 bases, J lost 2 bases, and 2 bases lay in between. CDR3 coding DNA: TGTGCCAGCAGCCCTCAAGAGACCCAGTACTTC. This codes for CASSPQETQYF.

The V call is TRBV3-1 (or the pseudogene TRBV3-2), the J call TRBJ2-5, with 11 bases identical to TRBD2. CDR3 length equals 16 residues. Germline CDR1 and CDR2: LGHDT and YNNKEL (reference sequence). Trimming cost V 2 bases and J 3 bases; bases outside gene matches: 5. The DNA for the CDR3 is TGTGCCAGCAGCCAACACCCGGGACTAGCGGAAGAGACCCAGTACTTC. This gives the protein CASSQHPGLAEETQYF.

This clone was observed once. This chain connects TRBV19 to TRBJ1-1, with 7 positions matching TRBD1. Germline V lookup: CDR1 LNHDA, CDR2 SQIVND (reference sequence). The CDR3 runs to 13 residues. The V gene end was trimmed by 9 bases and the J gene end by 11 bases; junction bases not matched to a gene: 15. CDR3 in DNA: TGTGCCAGCATGCAACAGGGGCATGATGGGGCTTTCTTT. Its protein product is CASMQQGHDGAFF.

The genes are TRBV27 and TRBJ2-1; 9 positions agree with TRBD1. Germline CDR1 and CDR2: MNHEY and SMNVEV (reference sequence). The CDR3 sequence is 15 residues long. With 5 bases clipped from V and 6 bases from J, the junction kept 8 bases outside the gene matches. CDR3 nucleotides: TGTGCCAGCAGTCCCGCGACAGGGGGAGGCAATGAGCAGTTCTTC. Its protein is CASSPATGGGNEQFF.

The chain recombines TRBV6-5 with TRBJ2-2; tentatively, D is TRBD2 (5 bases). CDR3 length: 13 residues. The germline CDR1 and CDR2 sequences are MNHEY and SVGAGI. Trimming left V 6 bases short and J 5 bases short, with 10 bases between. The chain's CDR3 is CASSPPGTGELFF. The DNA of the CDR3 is TGTGCCAGCAGCCCACCGGGGACCGGGGAGCTGTTTTTT.

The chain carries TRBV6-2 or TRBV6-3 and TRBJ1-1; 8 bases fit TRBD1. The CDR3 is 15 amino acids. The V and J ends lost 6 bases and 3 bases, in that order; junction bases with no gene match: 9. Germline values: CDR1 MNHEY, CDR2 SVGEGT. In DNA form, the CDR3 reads TGTGCCAGCAGACCTTTAGGACAGGGAGACACTGAAGCTTTCTTT. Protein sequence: CASRPLGQGDTEAFF.

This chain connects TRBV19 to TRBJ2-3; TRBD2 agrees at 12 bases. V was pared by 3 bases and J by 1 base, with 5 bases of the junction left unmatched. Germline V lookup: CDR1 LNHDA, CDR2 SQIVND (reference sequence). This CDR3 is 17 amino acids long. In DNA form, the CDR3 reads TGTGCCAGTAGTATGACTAGCGGGAGTTACCGCACAGATACGCAGTATTTT. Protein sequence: CASSMTSGSYRTDTQYF.

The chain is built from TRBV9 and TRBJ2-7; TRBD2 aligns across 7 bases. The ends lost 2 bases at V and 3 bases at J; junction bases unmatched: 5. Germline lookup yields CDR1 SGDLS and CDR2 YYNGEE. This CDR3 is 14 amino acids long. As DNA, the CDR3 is TGTGCCAGCAGCGTGACTAGCTTCGACTACGAGCAGTACTTC. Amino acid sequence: CASSVTSFDYEQYF.

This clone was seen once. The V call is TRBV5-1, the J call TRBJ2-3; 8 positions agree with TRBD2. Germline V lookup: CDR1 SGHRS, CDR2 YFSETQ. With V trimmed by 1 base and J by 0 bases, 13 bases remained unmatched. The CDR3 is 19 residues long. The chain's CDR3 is CASSLSPRRGGGSTDTQYF. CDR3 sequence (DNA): TGCGCCAGCAGCTTGTCCCCGCGTCGCGGCGGGGGGAGCACAGATACGCAGTATTTT.

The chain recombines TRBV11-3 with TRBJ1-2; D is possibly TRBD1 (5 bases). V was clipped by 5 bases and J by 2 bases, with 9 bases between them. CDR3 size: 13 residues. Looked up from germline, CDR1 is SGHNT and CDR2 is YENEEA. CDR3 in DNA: TGTGCCAGCAGCGCGGGACCGAACTATGGCTACACCTTC. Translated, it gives CASSAGPNYGYTF.

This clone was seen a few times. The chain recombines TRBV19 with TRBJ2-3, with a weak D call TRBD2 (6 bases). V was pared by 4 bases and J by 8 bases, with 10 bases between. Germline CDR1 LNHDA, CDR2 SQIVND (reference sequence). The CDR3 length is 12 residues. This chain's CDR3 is CASSTGGVTQYF. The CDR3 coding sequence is TGTGCCAGTAGTACAGGCGGGGTTACGCAGTATTTT.

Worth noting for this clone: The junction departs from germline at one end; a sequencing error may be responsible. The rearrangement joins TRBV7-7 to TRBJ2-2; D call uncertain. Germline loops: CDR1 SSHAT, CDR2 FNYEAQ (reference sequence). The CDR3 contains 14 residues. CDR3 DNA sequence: TGTGCTAGCAGCTTAGGGTCGCGGACCGGGGAGCTGTTTTTT. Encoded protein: CASSLGSRTGELFF.

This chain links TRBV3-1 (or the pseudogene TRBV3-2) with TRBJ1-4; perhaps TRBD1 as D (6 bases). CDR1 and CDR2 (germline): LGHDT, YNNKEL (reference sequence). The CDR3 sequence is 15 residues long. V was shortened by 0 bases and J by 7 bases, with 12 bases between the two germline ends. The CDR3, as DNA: TGTGCCAGCAGCCAAGATCCAGGGGCGGTTGAAAAACTGTTTTTT. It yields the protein CASSQDPGAVEKLFF.

This chain's CDR3 is CAVLATSTDTQYF. CDR3 sequence (DNA): TGTGCCGTTCTAGCGACTAGCACAGATACGCAGTATTTT. The V call is TRBV10-3, the J call TRBJ2-3, with a tentative D call TRBD2 (6 bases). Trimming cost V 11 bases and J 0 bases, with 12 bases left between them. In germline, CDR1 is ENHRY, CDR2 SYGVKD. CDR3 length: 13 amino acids.

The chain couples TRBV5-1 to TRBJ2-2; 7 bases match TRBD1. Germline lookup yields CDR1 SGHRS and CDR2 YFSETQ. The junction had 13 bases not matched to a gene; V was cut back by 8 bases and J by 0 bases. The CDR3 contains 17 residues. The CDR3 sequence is CARNLPGTDANTGELFF. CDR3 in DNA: TGCGCCAGGAACCTCCCGGGGACAGATGCGAACACCGGGGAGCTGTTTTTT.

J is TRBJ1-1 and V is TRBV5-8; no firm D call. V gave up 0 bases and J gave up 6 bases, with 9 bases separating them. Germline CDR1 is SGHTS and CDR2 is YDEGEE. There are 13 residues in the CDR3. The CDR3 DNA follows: TGTGCCAGCAGCTTGGAACTGGTGGCTGAAGCTTTCTTT. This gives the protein CASSLELVAEAFF.

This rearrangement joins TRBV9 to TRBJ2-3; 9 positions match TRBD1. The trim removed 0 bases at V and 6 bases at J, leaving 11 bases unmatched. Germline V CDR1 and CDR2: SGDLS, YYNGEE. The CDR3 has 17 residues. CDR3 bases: TGTGCCAGCAGCGTAGAAGGTGTACAGGGGGCCGTGGATACGCAGTATTTT. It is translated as CASSVEGVQGAVDTQYF.

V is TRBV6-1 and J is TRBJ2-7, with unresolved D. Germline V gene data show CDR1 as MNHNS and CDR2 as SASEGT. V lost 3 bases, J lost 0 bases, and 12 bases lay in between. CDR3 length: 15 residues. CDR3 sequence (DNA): TGTGCCAGCAGTGACCATACAGAGAGCTCCTACGAGCAGTACTTC. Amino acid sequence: CASSDHTESSYEQYF.

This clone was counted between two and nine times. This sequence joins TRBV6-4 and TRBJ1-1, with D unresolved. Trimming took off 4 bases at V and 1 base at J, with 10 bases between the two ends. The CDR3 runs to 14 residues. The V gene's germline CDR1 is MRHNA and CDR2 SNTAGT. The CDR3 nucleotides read TGTGCCAGCAGTGTCGCAGGAGGGAACACTGAAGCTTTCTTT. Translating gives CASSVAGGNTEAFF.

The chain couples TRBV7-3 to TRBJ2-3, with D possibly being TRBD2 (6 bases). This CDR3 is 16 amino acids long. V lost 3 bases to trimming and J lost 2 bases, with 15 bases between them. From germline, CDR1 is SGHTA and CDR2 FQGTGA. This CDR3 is CASSLEGSPTTDTQYF. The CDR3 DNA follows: TGTGCCAGCAGCTTGGAGGGGAGCCCCACCACAGATACGCAGTATTTT.

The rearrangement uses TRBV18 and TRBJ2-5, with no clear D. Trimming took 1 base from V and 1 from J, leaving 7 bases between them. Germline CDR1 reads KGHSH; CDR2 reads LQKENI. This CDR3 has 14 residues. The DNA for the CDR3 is TGTGCCAGCTCACCACGCGCCCTCCAAGAGACCCAGTACTTC. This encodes CASSPRALQETQYF.

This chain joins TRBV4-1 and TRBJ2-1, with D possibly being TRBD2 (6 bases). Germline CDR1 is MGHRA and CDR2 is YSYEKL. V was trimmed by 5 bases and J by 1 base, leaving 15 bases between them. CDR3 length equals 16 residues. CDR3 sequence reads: CASSSTTRGSYNEQFF. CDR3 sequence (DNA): TGCGCCAGCAGCTCAACAACTCGGGGGTCCTACAATGAGCAGTTCTTC.

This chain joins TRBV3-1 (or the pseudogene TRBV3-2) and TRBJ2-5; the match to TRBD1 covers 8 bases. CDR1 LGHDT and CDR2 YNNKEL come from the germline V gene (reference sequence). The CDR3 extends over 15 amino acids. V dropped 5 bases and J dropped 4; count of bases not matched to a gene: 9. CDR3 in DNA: TGTGCCAGCAGCGCTCCCGGGACAGGTAGAGAGACCCAGTACTTC. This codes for CASSAPGTGRETQYF.

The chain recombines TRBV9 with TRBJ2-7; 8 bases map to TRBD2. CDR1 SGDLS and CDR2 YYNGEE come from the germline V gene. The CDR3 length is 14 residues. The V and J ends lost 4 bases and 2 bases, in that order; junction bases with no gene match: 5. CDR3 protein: CASSKREWAYEQYF. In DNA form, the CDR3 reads TGTGCCAGCAGCAAGCGGGAGTGGGCCTACGAGCAGTACTTC.

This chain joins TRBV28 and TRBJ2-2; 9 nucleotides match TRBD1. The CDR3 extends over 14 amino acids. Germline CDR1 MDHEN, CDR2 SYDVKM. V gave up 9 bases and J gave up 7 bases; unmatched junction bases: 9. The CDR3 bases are TGTGCCAGTGGGGGACAGGGAGTAAGCGGGGAGCTGTTTTTT. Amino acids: CASGGQGVSGELFF.

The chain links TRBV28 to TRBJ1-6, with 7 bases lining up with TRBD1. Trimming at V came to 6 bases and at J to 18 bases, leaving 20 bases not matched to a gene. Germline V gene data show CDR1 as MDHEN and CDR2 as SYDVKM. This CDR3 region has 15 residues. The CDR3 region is CASSPRGQAWFGAHF. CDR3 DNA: TGTGCCAGCAGCCCAAGAGGACAGGCATGGTTTGGGGCCCACTTT. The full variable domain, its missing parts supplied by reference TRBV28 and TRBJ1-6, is DVKVTQSSRYLVKRTGEKVFLECVQDMDHENMFWYRQDPGLGLRLIYFSYDVKMKEKGDIPEGYSVSREKKERFSLILESASTNQTSMYLCASSPRGQAWFGAHFGNGTRLTVT.

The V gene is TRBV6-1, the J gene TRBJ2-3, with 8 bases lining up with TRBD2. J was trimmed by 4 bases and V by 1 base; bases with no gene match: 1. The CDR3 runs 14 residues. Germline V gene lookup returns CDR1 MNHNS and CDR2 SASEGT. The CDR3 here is CASSEGRGADTQYF. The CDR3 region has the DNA TGTGCCAGCAGTGAAGGGCGGGGGGCAGATACGCAGTATTTT.

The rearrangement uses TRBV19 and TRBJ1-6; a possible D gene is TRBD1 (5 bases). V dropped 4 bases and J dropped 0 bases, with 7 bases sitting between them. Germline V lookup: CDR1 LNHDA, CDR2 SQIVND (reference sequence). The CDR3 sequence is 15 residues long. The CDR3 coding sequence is TGTGCCAGTAGTAGGGGCAGCTCCTATAATTCACCCCTCCACTTT. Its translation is CASSRGSSYNSPLHF.

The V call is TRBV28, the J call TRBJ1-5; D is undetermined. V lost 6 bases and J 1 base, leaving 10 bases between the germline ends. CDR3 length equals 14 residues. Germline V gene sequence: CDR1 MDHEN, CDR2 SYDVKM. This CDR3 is CASSLNPSNQPQHF. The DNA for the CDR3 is TGTGCCAGCAGCCTAAACCCAAGCAATCAGCCCCAGCATTTT.

The DNA for the CDR3 is TGTGCCAGCAGTCCAACTCGACAGGGCTCCGAGACCCAGTACTTC. Translation gives CASSPTRQGSETQYF. The genes are TRBV7-8 and TRBJ2-5; 7 nucleotides match TRBD1. Per the germline V gene, CDR1 is SGHVS and CDR2 is FQNEAQ. With 6 bases clipped from V and 5 bases from J, the junction kept 12 bases outside the gene matches. The CDR3 totals 15 residues.